This is a list of T cell receptor beta chains from one sample in a study of OX40 agonist ivuxolimab in advanced cancers. The assay was immunoSEQ multiplex PCR, and TCRdb's table has in-frame clones only and misses some. This repertoire shows nearly 80,000 clones, roughly 94% found once; its top ten account for about 10%. Sequencing was performed on CD4+ or CD8+ T cells sorted from blood, taken in a trial of the OX40 agonist ivuxolimab. Every receptor here comes from an adult with an advanced solid tumor such as melanoma, head and neck, liver or kidney cancer. The CDR3 runs from the conserved cysteine through the conserved F or W. Fields, in order: J gene, V gene, D gene, clone size, CDR3 protein, CDR3 DNA. A D gene is named only where the DNA matches it firmly. Some rows have no size entry. The others give once, few or many, or a class for an expanded clone.

>TRBJ2-7|TRBV28|TRBD2|NA
CASSPGLAGFFYEQYF
TGTGCCAGCAGCCCCGGACTAGCGGGGTTTTTCTACGAGCAGTACTTC
>TRBJ2-3|TRBV5-1|NA|once
CASSSWGQQATDTQYF
TGCGCCAGCAGTTCATGGGGACAACAAGCCACAGATACGCAGTATTTT
>TRBJ2-7|TRBV7-9|TRBD2|NA
CASSSGTSEVLYEQYF
TGTGCCAGCAGCTCGGGGACTAGCGAGGTGCTCTACGAGCAGTACTTC
>TRBJ2-2|TRBV5-5|NA|NA
CASSPRPYSPKAGELFF
TGTGCCAGCAGCCCCCGTCCGTATTCGCCAAAAGCCGGGGAGCTGTTTTTT
>TRBJ1-2|TRBV27|NA|few
CASSRTHVTGPSNYGYTF
TGTGCCAGCAGCCGGACTCATGTGACAGGCCCCTCGAACTATGGCTACACCTTC
>TRBJ1-1|TRBV28|NA|NA
CASSYRAEAFF
TGTGCCAGCAGTTACAGGGCTGAAGCTTTCTTT
>TRBJ2-7|TRBV5-5|TRBD2|NA
CASSLELAGEYEQYF
TGTGCCAGCAGCTTGGAGCTAGCGGGAGAGTACGAGCAGTACTTC
>TRBJ1-1|TRBV19|TRBD1|NA
CASSIDADRGNTEAFF
TGTGCCAGTAGTATAGATGCGGACAGGGGTAACACTGAAGCTTTCTTT
>TRBJ1-1|TRBV19|NA|NA
CASSPGAGPEAFF
TGTGCCAGTTCCCCCGGGGCAGGACCCGAAGCTTTCTTT
>TRBJ2-1|TRBV28|TRBD2|once
CASSSRLAGGISYNEQFF
TGTGCCAGCAGTTCGAGACTAGCGGGAGGGATCTCCTACAATGAGCAGTTCTTC
>TRBJ1-1|TRBV9|NA|NA
CASSLQPAGGEAFF
TGTGCCAGCAGTCTTCAACCCGCCGGTGGGGAGGCTTTCTTT
>TRBJ2-7|TRBV6-6|NA|NA
CASSYYTPSEQYF
TGTGCCAGCAGTTACTACACCCCCTCCGAGCAGTACTTC
>TRBJ2-6|TRBV6-5|NA|NA
CASSSQTASGANVLTF
TGTGCCAGCAGTTCCCAGACAGCCTCTGGGGCCAACGTCCTGACTTTC
>TRBJ1-3|TRBV28|NA|once
CASSLWTDSGNTIYF
TGTGCCAGCAGTTTATGGACAGACTCTGGAAACACCATATATTTT
>TRBJ1-3|TRBV29-1|NA|NA
CSVESLGSGNTIYF
TGCAGCGTTGAATCTCTCGGGTCTGGAAACACCATATATTTT
>TRBJ1-4|TRBV9|NA|once
CASSLGAEREKLFF
TGTGCCAGCAGCCTAGGCGCGGAACGTGAAAAACTGTTTTTT
>TRBJ1-5|TRBV5-4|TRBD1|NA
CASSYRGSNQPQHF
TGTGCCAGCAGTTACAGGGGTAGCAATCAGCCCCAGCATTTT
>TRBJ2-5|TRBV7-8|TRBD2|NA
CASTAGERETQYF
TGTGCCAGTACGGCGGGGGAACGAGAGACCCAGTACTTC
>TRBJ2-7|TRBV7-7|TRBD2|NA
CASSLSVGGGPPYEQYF
TGTGCCAGCAGCTTGTCGGTAGGCGGGGGGCCGCCCTACGAGCAGTACTTC
>TRBJ2-7|TRBV5-5|NA|NA
CASSEGQTYEQYF
TGTGCCAGCAGTGAAGGACAGACCTACGAGCAGTACTTC
>TRBJ2-1|TRBV25-1|NA|NA
CASSESHQIEQFF
TGTGCCAGCAGTGAATCCCACCAAATTGAGCAGTTCTTC
>TRBJ2-5|TRBV4-3|TRBD2|NA
CASSPGLAGPSQETQYF
TGCGCCAGCAGCCCGGGACTAGCGGGCCCTTCCCAAGAGACCCAGTACTTC
>TRBJ2-1|TRBV28|NA|NA
CASRRTGSPGEQFF
TGTGCCAGCAGGAGGACTGGCAGTCCGGGTGAGCAGTTCTTC
>TRBJ1-4|TRBV28|NA|NA
CASSLGPGVNEKLFF
TGTGCCAGCAGTTTAGGTCCAGGGGTTAATGAAAAACTGTTTTTT
>TRBJ1-2|TRBV28|TRBD1|NA
CASSLRRQGARGYTF
TGTGCCAGCAGTTTACGGAGACAGGGGGCGAGAGGCTACACCTTC
>TRBJ1-5|TRBV7-8|NA|NA
CASSLGGRESNQPQHF
TGTGCCAGCAGCTTAGGAGGCAGGGAAAGCAATCAGCCCCAGCATTTT
>TRBJ1-2|TRBV19|TRBD1|few
CASSIDGMTGEAYGYTF
TGTGCCAGTAGTATAGATGGAATGACAGGGGAGGCCTATGGCTACACCTTC
>TRBJ2-5|TRBV9|TRBD2|NA
CASSVKAGGPVGQETQYF
TGTGCCAGCAGCGTTAAAGCGGGAGGGCCAGTTGGGCAAGAGACCCAGTACTTC
>TRBJ1-2|TRBV7-9|NA|NA
CASSPQGDGYTF
TGTGCCAGCAGCCCACAGGGCGATGGCTACACCTTC
>TRBJ2-1|TRBV6-6|NA|NA
CASSYSLVGIMGEQFF
TGTGCCAGCAGTTACTCTCTGGTCGGGATAATGGGTGAGCAGTTCTTC
>TRBJ2-5|TRBV7-2|TRBD2|NA
CASSLASGELGETQYF
TGTGCCAGCAGCTTAGCTAGCGGGGAGCTTGGTGAGACCCAGTACTTC
>TRBJ2-5|TRBV5-1|TRBD1|NA
CASMAVVDRGQETQYF
TGCGCCAGCATGGCCGTGGTCGACAGGGGACAAGAGACCCAGTACTTC
>TRBJ2-3|TRBV4-1|NA|NA
CASSQEPTFVTFDTQYF
TGCGCCAGCAGCCAAGAGCCTACTTTTGTTACCTTTGATACGCAGTATTTT
>TRBJ2-7|TRBV15|NA|NA
CATSRDTGNEQYF
TGTGCCACCAGCAGAGATACAGGGAACGAGCAGTACTTC
>TRBJ1-4|TRBV4-1|TRBD1|NA
CASSQRQGFNEKLFF
TGCGCCAGCAGCCAAAGACAGGGGTTCAATGAAAAACTGTTTTTT
>TRBJ2-7|TRBV7-6|NA|NA
CASSSNPGPSREEQYF
TGTGCCAGCAGCTCTAATCCGGGACCGTCGAGGGAGGAGCAGTACTTC
>TRBJ2-5|TRBV4-2|NA|once
CASSQPLQETQYF
TGTGCCAGCAGCCAACCGCTGCAAGAGACCCAGTACTTC
>TRBJ1-5|TRBV27|NA|NA
CASRSGGGMLNQPQHF
TGTGCCAGCCGTTCCGGGGGGGGGATGCTAAATCAGCCCCAGCATTTT
>TRBJ2-1|TRBV7-3|TRBD2|NA
CASSFGGGIDNEQFF
TGTGCCAGCAGCTTTGGCGGGGGGATTGACAATGAGCAGTTCTTC
>TRBJ2-1|TRBV2|TRBD2|NA
CASSGLAGEYNEQFF
TGTGCCAGCAGTGGACTAGCGGGGGAATACAATGAGCAGTTCTTC
>TRBJ2-5|TRBV7-6|NA|NA
CASSLAAGSQETQYF
TGTGCCAGCAGCTTAGCGGCGGGGTCCCAAGAGACCCAGTACTTC
>TRBJ2-5|TRBV11-2|NA|NA
CASSQAPGGTQYF
TGTGCCAGCAGCCAGGCCCCTGGGGGGACCCAGTACTTC
>TRBJ2-7|TRBV19|TRBD2|NA
CASSIGGGTAYEQYF
TGTGCCAGTAGTATCGGGGGAGGGACGGCCTACGAGCAGTACTTC
>TRBJ2-3|TRBV27|TRBD2|NA
CASSTSATDTQYF
TGTGCCAGCAGTACTAGCGCTACAGATACGCAGTATTTT
>TRBJ2-1|TRBV11-1|TRBD2|NA
CASSPPTSGSENEQFF
TGTGCCAGCAGCCCCCCGACTAGCGGGAGTGAAAATGAGCAGTTCTTC
>TRBJ2-7|TRBV4-1|TRBD2|NA
CASSHEREAYEQYF
TGCGCCAGCAGCCACGAGCGGGAAGCCTACGAGCAGTACTTC
>TRBJ2-3|TRBV7-3|TRBD1|NA
CASSSGQGTDTQYF
TGTGCCAGCAGCTCAGGACAGGGCACAGATACGCAGTATTTT
>TRBJ2-7|TRBV5-1|NA|NA
CASWRSTGRSYEQYF
TGCGCCAGCTGGAGGTCTACAGGTCGGTCCTACGAGCAGTACTTC
>TRBJ1-1|TRBV5-4|NA|NA
CASRGDISTEAFF
TGTGCCAGCAGGGGGGATATCTCGACTGAAGCTTTCTTT
>TRBJ2-7|TRBV5-1|NA|NA
CASSLGTPPEQYF
TGCGCCAGCAGCTTGGGGACACCGCCCGAGCAGTACTTC
>TRBJ2-7|TRBV4-2|NA|NA
CASSQVGRSYEQYF
TGTGCCAGCAGCCAGGTCGGTCGCTCCTACGAGCAGTACTTC
>TRBJ1-2|TRBV6-1|NA|NA
CASSDETDSHPGYTF
TGTGCCAGCAGTGACGAGACCGACTCCCATCCTGGCTACACCTTC